This is a list of T cell receptor beta chains from one sample in a study of blood T cell repertoires in COVID-19. TCRdb's copy holds only in-frame clones and misses some; the assay was immunoSEQ multiplex PCR. The data contain 100,000 to 150,000 clones, more than 75% of them seen just once; the ten biggest clones take up around 5%. The source material was peripheral blood. These receptor sequences come from a human donor in a cohort sampled during active COVID-19. Each CDR3 is given without its conserved first and last residue. The D gene is left open where the match is weak.

cdr3_length v_call d_call cdr3_aa
14 TRBV28 TRBD1 ASSSPQTGTGGEQY
11 TRBV6-5 - ASTRGRDNEQF
14 TRBV4-2 - ASSRGSPSSYNEQF
11 TRBV27 TRBD2 ASSPRGVRDQY
13 TRBV7-2 TRBD2 ASSGLAGGRGEQY
10 TRBV7-8 - ASSLATREQY
11 TRBV11-3 - ASSFFDSGELF
9 TRBV28 TRBD1 ASWTGYGYT
10 TRBV24-1 TRBD1 ATRGQVDEQF
11 TRBV6-5 - ASSYDPRDTIY
13 TRBV5-1 TRBD1 ASSLFGQGAKEQY
13 TRBV6-6 TRBD1 ASTSGQGAIHGYT
14 TRBV5-6 TRBD1 ASSTTGQESLKGYT
12 TRBV15 TRBD1 ATSGQGAGETQY
13 TRBV5-1 - ASSLGAGQQETQY
13 TRBV2 TRBD1 ASSFTGQVQETQY
13 TRBV14 TRBD2 ASSLVAGGRGTQY
13 TRBV9 - ASSVEAGPYNEQF
11 TRBV7-9 - ASSLARGNEQY
14 TRBV9 TRBD1 ASSVVSRGTYNEQF
12 TRBV20-1 TRBD1 SASSRTGRTEAF
13 TRBV14 TRBD1 ASSQRQGQLGEQY
11 TRBV9 - ASSVWSAGGYT
11 TRBV19 - ASRGAKITEAF
14 TRBV6-1 TRBD2 ASSERFLAGDSEQF
13 TRBV11-2 - ASSLGPQVQETQY
13 TRBV29-1 TRBD2 SVGLADASTDTQY
11 TRBV27 - ASSGASTDTQY
13 TRBV7-2 TRBD2 ASSYSSGPSYEQY
11 TRBV3-1/TRBV3-2 - ASSNNQGNEQF
13 TRBV10-1 - ASKGGAPASYEQY
13 TRBV5-4 TRBD1 ASSSRTGTNSPLH
13 TRBV9 - ASSMTDTNTGELF
13 TRBV6-2/TRBV6-3 - ASSYEAGWTGELF
13 TRBV4-3 - ASSPTGAGTDTQY
12 TRBV19 TRBD1 ASSIWDRSHGYT
11 TRBV6-2/TRBV6-3 - ASSLQDSTEAF
14 TRBV27 TRBD2 ASSPRLAGASDTQY
12 TRBV28 TRBD1 ASNLQGSQETQY
10 TRBV7-9 - ASSFGNGGYT
13 TRBV10-3 TRBD2 ATNPLAGGYNEQF
10 TRBV9 - ASAQGLGEQY
14 TRBV4-3 - ASSQDLTGVSYEQY